The source of this T cell receptor (beta chain) is a study of tumor-infiltrating lymphocytes in localized non-small cell lung cancer. Profiling relied on immunoSEQ multiplex PCR, and the TCRdb table lists in-frame clones only, not all of them. The sample has about 16,000 clones; 60% to 85% are singletons. Findings and caveats of the study: Only some patients had TCR sequencing, depending on available tissue.

Concerning this clone: The antigen remains undetermined.

Per germline, CDR1 SNHLY and CDR2 FYNNEI. The CDR3 extends over 16 amino acids. Trimming cost V 2 bases and J 1 base; bases outside gene matches: 5. This chain uses TRBV2 with TRBJ1-5; TRBD1 matches 7 bases. The specimen sequenced was lung tumor tissue. The source of this sequence is a human donor with non-small cell lung cancer. DNA for the CDR3: TGTGCCAGCAGTGAATTAGGGGGCGCAAGCAATCAGCCCCAGCATTTT. This translates into CASSELGGASNQPQHF.